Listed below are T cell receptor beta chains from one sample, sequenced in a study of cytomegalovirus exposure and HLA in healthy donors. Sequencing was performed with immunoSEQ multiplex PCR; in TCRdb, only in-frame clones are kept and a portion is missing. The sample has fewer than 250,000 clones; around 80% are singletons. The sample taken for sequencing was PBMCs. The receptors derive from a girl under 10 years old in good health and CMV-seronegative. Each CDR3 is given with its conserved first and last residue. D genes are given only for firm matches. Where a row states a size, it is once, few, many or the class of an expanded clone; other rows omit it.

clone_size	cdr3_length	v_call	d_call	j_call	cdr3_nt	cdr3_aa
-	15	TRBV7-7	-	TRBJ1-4	TGTGCCAGCAGCTTAGGCGGCTCACCTGGCGAAAAACTGTTTTTT	CASSLGGSPGEKLFF
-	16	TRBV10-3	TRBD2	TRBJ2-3	TGTGCCATCAATGAAGGTAGCGGGAGTAGCACAGATACGCAGTATTTT	CAINEGSGSSTDTQYF
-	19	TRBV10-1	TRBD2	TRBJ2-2	TGCGCCAGCAGTGAGTCGACTCTGAGGCGGGAGGGCCGGGACGGGGAGCTGTTTTTT	CASSESTLRREGRDGELFF
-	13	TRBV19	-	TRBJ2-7	TGTGCCAGTAGTATGGGACACTCCTACGAGCAGTACTTC	CASSMGHSYEQYF
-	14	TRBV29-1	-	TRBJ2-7	TGCAGCGTTGAAGCCACTAGTTTACGCCGGGAGCAGTACTTC	CSVEATSLRREQYF
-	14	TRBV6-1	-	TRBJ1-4	TGTGCCAGCAGGCCGGGACTGTCTAATGAAAAACTGTTTTTT	CASRPGLSNEKLFF
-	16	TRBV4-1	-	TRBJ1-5	TGCGCCAGCAGCCAAGATGGGGCTCAGAGCAATCAGCCCCAGCATTTT	CASSQDGAQSNQPQHF
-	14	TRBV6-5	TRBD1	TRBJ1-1	TGTGCCAGCATAGGGACAGGGGGCGCAGGTGAAGCTTTCTTT	CASIGTGGAGEAFF
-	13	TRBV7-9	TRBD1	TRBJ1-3	TGTGCCAGCAGCACCCGACAGGGGGACACCATATATTTT	CASSTRQGDTIYF
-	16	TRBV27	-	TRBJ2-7	TGTGCCAGCAGTTTATCGCAGGGGATGGGGACCTACGAGCAGTACTTC	CASSLSQGMGTYEQYF
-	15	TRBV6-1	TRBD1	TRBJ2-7	TGTGCCAGCAGCGTCGGGCAGGGGGCAGGGTACGAGCAGTACTTC	CASSVGQGAGYEQYF
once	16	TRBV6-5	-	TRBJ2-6	TGTGCCAGCAGTTACCATTCTAGACCTGGGGCCAACGTCCTGACTTTC	CASSYHSRPGANVLTF
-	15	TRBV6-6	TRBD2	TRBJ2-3	TGTGCCAGCAGTTACAGGGCGGGAGCAGTAGATACGCAGTATTTT	CASSYRAGAVDTQYF
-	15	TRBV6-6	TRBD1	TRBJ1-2	TGTGCCAGCACCGAACAGGGGGCCCCTAACTATGGCTACACCTTC	CASTEQGAPNYGYTF
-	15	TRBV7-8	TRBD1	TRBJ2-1	TGTGCCAGCAGCTCGACAGGGGCGGTAGTCGATGAGCAGTTCTTC	CASSSTGAVVDEQFF
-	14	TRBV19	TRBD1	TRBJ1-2	TGTGCCAGTAGTTGGACAGGGACAAACTATGGCTACACCTTC	CASSWTGTNYGYTF
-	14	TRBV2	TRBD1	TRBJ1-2	TGTGCCAGCAGAGCAGGGGGCTCACGATATGGCTACACCTTC	CASRAGGSRYGYTF
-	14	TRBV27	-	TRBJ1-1	TGTGCCAGCAGTGCCCCCGGGGTGAACACTGAAGCTTTCTTT	CASSAPGVNTEAFF
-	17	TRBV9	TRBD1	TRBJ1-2	TGTGCCAGCAGCGTAGGGACAGGGGGCTCCCCGGGGTATGGCTACACCTTC	CASSVGTGGSPGYGYTF
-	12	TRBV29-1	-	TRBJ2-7	TGCAGCGTTGGACAGGAGTTCTACGAGCAGTACTTC	CSVGQEFYEQYF
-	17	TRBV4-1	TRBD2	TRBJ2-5	TGCGCCAGCAGCCAAGGTCGTCTAGCGGGAGGGCCAGAGACCCAGTACTTC	CASSQGRLAGGPETQYF
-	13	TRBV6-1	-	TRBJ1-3	TGTGCCAGCAGCCGAGACAGGGGAAACACCATATATTTT	CASSRDRGNTIYF
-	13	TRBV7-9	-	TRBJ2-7	TGTGCCAGCAGCGCCGGGAGCTCCTACGAGCAGTACTTC	CASSAGSSYEQYF
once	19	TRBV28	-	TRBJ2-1	TGTGCCAGCAGTCCCCGGTCGAGACTAGTATCGTATCGAAACAATGAGCAGTTCTTC	CASSPRSRLVSYRNNEQFF
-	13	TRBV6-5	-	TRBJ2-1	TGTGCCAGCAGTTGGGGGACAAACAATGAGCAGTTCTTC	CASSWGTNNEQFF
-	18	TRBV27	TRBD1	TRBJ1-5	TGTGCCAGCAGCTCCTACCGCGGACAGGGGGATAGCAATCAGCCCCAGCATTTT	CASSSYRGQGDSNQPQHF
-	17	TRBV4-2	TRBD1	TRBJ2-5	TGTGCCAGCAGCCTCTGGGACAGGCGGGGTAGGGGAGAGACCCAGTACTTC	CASSLWDRRGRGETQYF
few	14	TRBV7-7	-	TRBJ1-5	TGTGCCAGCAGCCCGACTGCTTTCAATCAGCCCCAGCATTTT	CASSPTAFNQPQHF
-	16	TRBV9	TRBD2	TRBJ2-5	TGTGCCAGCAGCGTAGGGACTAGCGGGATCCAAGAGACCCAGTACTTC	CASSVGTSGIQETQYF
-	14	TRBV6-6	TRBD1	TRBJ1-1	TGTGCCAGCATGGAGGGACAGGGAAACACTGAAGCTTTCTTT	CASMEGQGNTEAFF
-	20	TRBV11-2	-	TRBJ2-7	TGTGCCAGCAGCTTAGATGTCCTGTTCGTTCCGGACAGCACTTCCTACGAGCAGTACTTC	CASSLDVLFVPDSTSYEQYF
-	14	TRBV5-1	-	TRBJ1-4	TGCGCCAGCAGCTTGAGGGGAACTAATGAAAAACTGTTTTTT	CASSLRGTNEKLFF
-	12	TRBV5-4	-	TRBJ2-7	TGTGCCAGCAGCCCATTCTCGGAGGAGCAGTACTTC	CASSPFSEEQYF
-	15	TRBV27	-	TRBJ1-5	TGTGCCAGCAGTTCAGGTCTGTCTTCCAATCAGCCCCAGCATTTT	CASSSGLSSNQPQHF
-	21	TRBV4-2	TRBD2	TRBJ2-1	TGTGCCAGCAGCCAAGCGGGACTAGCGGGAGTAACCCCTCACCCCTACAATGAGCAGTTCTTC	CASSQAGLAGVTPHPYNEQFF
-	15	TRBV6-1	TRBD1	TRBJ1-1	TGTGCCAGCAGGGAAGACAGGGGTGGTATCGCTGAAGCTTTCTTT	CASREDRGGIAEAFF
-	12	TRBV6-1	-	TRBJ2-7	TGTGCCAGCGTGGGCTACGTCTACGAGCAGTACTTC	CASVGYVYEQYF
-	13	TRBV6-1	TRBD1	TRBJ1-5	TGTGCCAGCAGTGAAGTTGGGGACAGGGTGGCGCATTTT	CASSEVGDRVAHF
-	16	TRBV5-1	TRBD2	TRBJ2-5	TGCGCCAGCAGCTTGGCCGGGCGGGGGGCGCGGGAGACCCAGTACTTC	CASSLAGRGARETQYF
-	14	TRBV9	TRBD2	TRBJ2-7	TGTGCCAGCAGCGCTAGCGGGGGACCCTACGAGCAGTACTTC	CASSASGGPYEQYF
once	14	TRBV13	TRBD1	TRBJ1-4	TGTGCCAGCAGCCCCCGGACAGGGGGAGAAAAACTGTTTTTT	CASSPRTGGEKLFF
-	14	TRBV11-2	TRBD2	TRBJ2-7	TGTGCCAGCAGCAGGGCGGGAGGGCCGGGGGAGCAGTACTTC	CASSRAGGPGEQYF
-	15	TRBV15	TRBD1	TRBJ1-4	TGTGCCACCAGCAATCAGGGGGACCTTAATGAAAAACTGTTTTTT	CATSNQGDLNEKLFF
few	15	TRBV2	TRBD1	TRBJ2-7	TGTGCCAGCAGTGAATGGGGACAGGGTGACACCGAGCAGTACTTC	CASSEWGQGDTEQYF
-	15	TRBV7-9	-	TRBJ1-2	TGTGCCAGCAGCTTAGTCCCAGGGGCGCATGTGGATTACACCTTC	CASSLVPGAHVDYTF
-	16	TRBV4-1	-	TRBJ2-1	TGCGCCAGCAGCCGCCCGGGACTGCTATCCTACAATGAGCAGTTCTTC	CASSRPGLLSYNEQFF
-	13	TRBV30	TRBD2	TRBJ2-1	TGTGCCTGTTCAGCGGGAGTCTACAATGAGCAGTTCTTC	CACSAGVYNEQFF
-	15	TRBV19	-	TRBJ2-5	TGTGCCAGTAGTATGTGCCGCGTTGACAAAGAGACCCAGTACTTC	CASSMCRVDKETQYF
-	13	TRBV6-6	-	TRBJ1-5	TGTGCCAGTAGGGAGACGAGCAATCAGCCCCAGCATTTT	CASRETSNQPQHF
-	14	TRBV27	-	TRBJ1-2	TGTGCCAGCAGGCGCCAAGAGGCGGGCTATGGCTACACCTTC	CASRRQEAGYGYTF
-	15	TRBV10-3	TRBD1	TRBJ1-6	TGTGCCATCAGTGAGTTAGGACAGGGGAATTCACCCCTCCACTTT	CAISELGQGNSPLHF
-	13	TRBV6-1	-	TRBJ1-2	TGTGCCAGCAGTATAAACGGGAGGGATGGCTACACCTTC	CASSINGRDGYTF
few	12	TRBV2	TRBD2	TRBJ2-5	TGTGCCAGCAGTGAAAACGGGGGGTTATCTAACTTC	CASSENGGLSNF
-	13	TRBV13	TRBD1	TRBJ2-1	TGTGCCAGCAGCTATCGCTCTCGGGACAGGGTGATCTTC	CASSYRSRDRVIF
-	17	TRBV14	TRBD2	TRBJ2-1	TGTGCCAGCAGCCCCGCAAGGACTAGCGGGAGGGCCAATGAGCAGTTCTTC	CASSPARTSGRANEQFF
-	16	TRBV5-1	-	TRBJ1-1	TGCGCCAGCAGCCCCGATGGGGAGGGTTGGGGTGGTGAAGCTTTCTTT	CASSPDGEGWGGEAFF
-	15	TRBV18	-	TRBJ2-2	TGTGCCAGCTCGCCGGGACAAATCAACACCGGGGAGCTGTTTTTT	CASSPGQINTGELFF
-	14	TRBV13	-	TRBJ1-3	TGTGCCAGCAGCTTTCAGGGGTCCGGAAACACCATATATTTT	CASSFQGSGNTIYF
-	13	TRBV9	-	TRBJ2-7	TGTGCCAGCAGCGATGAGGGCACCTACGAGCAGTACTTC	CASSDEGTYEQYF